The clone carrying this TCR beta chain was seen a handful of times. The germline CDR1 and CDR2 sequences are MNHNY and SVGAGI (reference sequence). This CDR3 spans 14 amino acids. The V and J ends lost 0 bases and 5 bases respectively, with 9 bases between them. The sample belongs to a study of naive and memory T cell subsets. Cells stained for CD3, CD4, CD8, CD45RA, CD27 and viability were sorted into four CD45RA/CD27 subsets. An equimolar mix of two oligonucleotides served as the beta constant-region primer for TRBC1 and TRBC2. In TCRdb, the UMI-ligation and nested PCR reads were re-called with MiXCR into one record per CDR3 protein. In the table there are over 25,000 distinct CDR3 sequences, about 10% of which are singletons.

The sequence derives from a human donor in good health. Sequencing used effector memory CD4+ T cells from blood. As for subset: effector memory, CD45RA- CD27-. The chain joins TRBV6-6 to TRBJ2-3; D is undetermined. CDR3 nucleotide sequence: TGTGCCAGCAGTTACTCTCGGACCTTAGATACGCAGTATTTT. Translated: CASSYSRTLDTQYF.